A selection of T cell receptor beta chains follows, all from one sample in a study of blood T cells in healthy people across ages. TCRdb re-called the 5' RACE reads with MiXCR, one entry per CDR3 protein. The repertoire includes over 1,200,000 distinct CDR3 sequences, approximately 59% of them detected once, and over 6.5% sits in the top ten. What was sequenced was blood. The receptors shown here come from a young man in good health. Both conserved end residues are part of each CDR3. Each record gives: J gene, V gene, D gene, clone size, CDR3 protein, CDR3 DNA. A D gene is named only where the DNA matches it firmly. Clone size is stated in some rows and not others, as once, few, many or a class when expanded.

TRBJ2-5 TRBV20-1 . few CSARRRGGQETQYF TGCAGTGCTAGACGGAGAGGAGGGCAAGAGACCCAGTACTTC
TRBJ1-2 TRBV29-1 TRBD1 . CSVASAGGGYGYTF TGCAGCGTTGCTTCGGCAGGGGGTGGCTATGGCTACACCTTC
TRBJ2-7 TRBV29-1 . . CSVEDLTISICEQYF TGCAGCGTTGAAGATCTGACTATAAGTATCTGTGAGCAGTACTTC
TRBJ1-1 TRBV6-6 . . CAGSVGGQDTEAFF TGTGCCGGAAGTGTTGGGGGGCAGGACACTGAAGCTTTCTTT
TRBJ2-7 TRBV6-5 . . CASSYSRDAPYEQYF TGTGCCAGCAGTTACTCTAGGGATGCCCCCTACGAGCAGTACTTC
TRBJ2-5 TRBV7-9 . . CASSLNGLANEQYF TGTGCCAGCAGCTTAAATGGGCTAGCGAATGAGCAGTACTTC
TRBJ2-7 TRBV9 TRBD2 few CASSVWGGGGYEQYF TGTGCCAGCAGCGTTTGGGGGGGAGGTGGCTACGAGCAGTACTTC
TRBJ2-7 TRBV29-1 . once CSVATGESYEQYF TGCAGCGTGGCAACAGGAGAATCCTACGAGCAGTACTTC
TRBJ2-7 TRBV27 . few CASSLSGSLTYEQYF TGTGCCAGCAGTTTATCAGGTAGCCTCACCTACGAGCAGTACTTC
TRBJ2-7 TRBV4-2 . . CASSQAWPSSYEQYF TGTGCCAGCAGCCAAGCTTGGCCGTCGTCCTACGAGCAGTACTTC
TRBJ2-2 TRBV4-3 . . CASSQLGGGYTGELFF TGCGCCAGCAGCCAATTGGGCGGGGGCTATACCGGGGAGCTGTTTTTT
TRBJ2-2 TRBV15 . . CATSREVGRIANTGELFF TGTGCCACCAGCAGAGAAGTCGGAAGAATCGCGAACACCGGGGAGCTGTTTTTT
TRBJ2-7 TRBV6-6 TRBD2 . CASSYPQTSGRNEQYF TGTGCCAGCAGTTACCCCCAGACTAGCGGGAGGAACGAGCAGTACTTC
TRBJ2-3 TRBV20-1 TRBD1 . CSARVQPGQGSTDTQYF TGCAGTGCTAGAGTACAGCCGGGACAGGGTAGCACAGATACGCAGTATTTT
TRBJ2-6 TRBV29-1 TRBD1 few CSVEGTGPGANVLTF TGCAGCGTTGAAGGGACAGGACCCGGGGCCAACGTCCTGACTTTC
TRBJ1-5 TRBV20-1 TRBD1 . CSASRAGGADNQPQHF TGCAGTGCTAGCCGGGCAGGGGGCGCCGACAATCAGCCCCAGCATTTT
TRBJ2-3 TRBV20-1 TRBD2 . CSAVAGHSTDTQYF TGCAGTGCGGTAGCGGGGCATAGCACAGATACGCAGTATTTT
TRBJ2-7 TRBV29-1 TRBD1 . CSVAGTGGFNPYEQYF TGCAGCGTTGCCGGGACAGGGGGCTTCAATCCCTACGAGCAGTACTTC
TRBJ2-3 TRBV28 . . CASSNASPVRDTQYF TGTGCCAGCAGTAACGCTAGTCCGGTTAGGGATACGCAGTATTTT
TRBJ2-3 TRBV6-5 . . CASSYSEVPDTQYF TGTGCCAGCAGTTACAGTGAGGTTCCAGATACGCAGTATTTT
TRBJ2-7 TRBV7-2 . many CASSLRWAYEQYF TGTGCCAGCAGCTTAAGGTGGGCCTACGAGCAGTACTTC
TRBJ2-1 TRBV19 TRBD1 . CASTSGTGTNEQFF TGTGCCAGTACCTCCGGGACAGGTACCAATGAGCAGTTCTTC
TRBJ2-1 TRBV27 . . CATRWQRVSVPFF TGTGCCACCAGGTGGCAAAGAGTAAGCGTACCGTTCTTC
TRBJ1-2 TRBV5-1 TRBD1 . CASSLRQGAIYGYTF TGCGCCAGCAGCTTAAGACAGGGGGCCATCTATGGCTACACCTTC
TRBJ1-2 TRBV29-1 TRBD1 . CSVGRGNGYTF TGCAGCGTTGGCAGGGGGAATGGCTACACCTTC
TRBJ2-7 TRBV20-1 TRBD2 . CSAESGRASNEQYF TGCAGTGCTGAAAGCGGGAGGGCCTCCAACGAGCAGTACTTC
TRBJ1-6 TRBV28 . many CASSLINYNSPLHF TGTGCCAGCAGTTTGATAAACTATAATTCACCCCTCCACTTT